This T cell receptor beta chain was documented in a study of blood T cells in healthy people across ages. General study findings and limits: There were more naive CD4+ cells and higher diversity in long-lived donors than in aged donors.

A remark on this clonotype: Its matching antigen is unknown.

J lost 3 bases, V lost 5 bases, and 7 bases had no gene match. The CDR3 runs 14 residues. CDR1 and CDR2 from the germline V gene are DFQATT and SNEGSKA (reference sequence). It was roughly 10 milliliters of peripheral blood that were drawn from each donor. A sample-barcoded 5' primer and a J-beta primer mix were used in a second PCR of roughly 6 to 11 cycles. A single record per CDR3 protein comes from TCRdb applying MiXCR to the 5' RACE reads. Here the sample spans about 640,000 distinct CDR3 sequences, 58% being singletons. The sample was blood. J is TRBJ2-5 and V is TRBV20-1; TRBD1 aligns across 9 bases. The clonotype comes from a man in his fifties or sixties in good health. The CDR3: CSAPPGTGKETQYF. CDR3 DNA: TGCAGTGCTCCCCCCGGGACAGGGAAAGAGACCCAGTACTTC.